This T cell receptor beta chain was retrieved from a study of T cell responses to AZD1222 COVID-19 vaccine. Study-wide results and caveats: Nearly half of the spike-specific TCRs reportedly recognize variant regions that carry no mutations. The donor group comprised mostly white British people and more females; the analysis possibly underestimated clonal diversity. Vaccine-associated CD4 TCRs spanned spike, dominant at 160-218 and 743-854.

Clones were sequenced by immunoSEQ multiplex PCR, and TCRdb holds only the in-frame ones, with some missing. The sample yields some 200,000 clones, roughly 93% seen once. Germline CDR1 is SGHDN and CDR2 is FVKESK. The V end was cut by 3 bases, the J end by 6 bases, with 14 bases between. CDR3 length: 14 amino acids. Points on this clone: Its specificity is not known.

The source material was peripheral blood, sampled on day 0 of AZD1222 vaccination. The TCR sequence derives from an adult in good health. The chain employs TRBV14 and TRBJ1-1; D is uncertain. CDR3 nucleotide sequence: TGTGCCAGCAGCCATTATCGAGGGATCTCTGAAGCTTTCTTT. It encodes CASSHYRGISEAFF.